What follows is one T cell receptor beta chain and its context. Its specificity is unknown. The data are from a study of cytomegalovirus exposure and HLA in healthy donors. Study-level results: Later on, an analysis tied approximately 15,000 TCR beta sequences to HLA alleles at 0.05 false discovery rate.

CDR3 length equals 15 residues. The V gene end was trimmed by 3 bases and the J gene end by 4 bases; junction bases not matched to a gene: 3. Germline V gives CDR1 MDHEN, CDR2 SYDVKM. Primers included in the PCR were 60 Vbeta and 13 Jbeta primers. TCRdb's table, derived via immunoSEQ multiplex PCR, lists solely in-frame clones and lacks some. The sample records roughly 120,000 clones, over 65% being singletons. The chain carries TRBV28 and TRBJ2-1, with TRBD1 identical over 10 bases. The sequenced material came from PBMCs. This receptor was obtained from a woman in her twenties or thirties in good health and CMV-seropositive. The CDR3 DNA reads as TGTGCCAGCAGTTTTGGGACAGGGGTGTACAATGAGCAGTTCTTC. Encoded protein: CASSFGTGVYNEQFF.